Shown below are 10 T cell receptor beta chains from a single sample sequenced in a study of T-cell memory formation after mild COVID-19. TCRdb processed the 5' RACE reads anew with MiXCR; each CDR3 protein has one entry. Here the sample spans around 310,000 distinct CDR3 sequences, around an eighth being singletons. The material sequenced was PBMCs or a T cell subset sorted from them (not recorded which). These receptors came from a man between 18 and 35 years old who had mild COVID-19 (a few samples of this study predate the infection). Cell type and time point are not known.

DNA of the CDR3: TGTGCCACCAGCGACACCTGGAGGTATGGCTACACCTTC. Translated: CATSDTWRYGYTF. V usage is TRBV15 and J usage is TRBJ1-2; D gene unclear. CDR3 length: 13 amino acids. Germline CDR1 and CDR2: LNHNV and YYDKDF (reference sequence). V was pared by 5 bases and J by 5 bases, with 12 bases between.

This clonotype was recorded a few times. The CDR3 spells CASSSLTSDEQFF. For the CDR3, the DNA is TGTGCCAGCAGTTCCCTTACTAGCGATGAGCAGTTCTTC. This chain links TRBV2 with TRBJ2-1, with 7 bases fitting TRBD2. The CDR3 loop spans 13 amino acids. V lost 5 bases and J lost 8; bases outside the gene matches: 6. The V gene's germline CDR1 is SNHLY and CDR2 FYNNEI.

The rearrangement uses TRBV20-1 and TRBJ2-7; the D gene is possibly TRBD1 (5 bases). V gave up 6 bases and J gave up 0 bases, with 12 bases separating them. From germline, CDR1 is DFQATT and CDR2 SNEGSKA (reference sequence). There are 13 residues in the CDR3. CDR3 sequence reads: CSALRQSSYEQYF. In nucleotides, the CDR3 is TGCAGTGCGTTACGACAGAGCTCCTACGAGCAGTACTTC.

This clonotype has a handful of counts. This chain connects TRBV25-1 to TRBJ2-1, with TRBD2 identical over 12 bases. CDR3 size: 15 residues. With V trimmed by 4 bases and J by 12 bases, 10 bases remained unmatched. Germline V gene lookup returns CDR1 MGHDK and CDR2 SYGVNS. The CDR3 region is CASSGLAGGLLSQFF. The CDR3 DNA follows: TGTGCCAGCAGTGGGCTAGCGGGGGGGCTTCTGTCGCAGTTCTTC. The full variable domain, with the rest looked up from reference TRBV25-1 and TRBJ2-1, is EADIYQTPRYLVIGTGKKITLECSQTMGHDKMYWYQQDPGMELHLIHYSYGVNSTEKGDLSSESTVSRIRTEHFPLTLESARPSHTSQYLCASSGLAGGLLSQFFGPGTRLTVL.

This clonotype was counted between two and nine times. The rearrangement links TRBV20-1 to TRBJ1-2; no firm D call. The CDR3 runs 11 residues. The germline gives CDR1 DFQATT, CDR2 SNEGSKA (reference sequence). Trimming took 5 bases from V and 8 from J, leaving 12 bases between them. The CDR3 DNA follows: TGCAGTGCTCCACCCCCTGGGGGCTACACCTTC. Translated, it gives CSAPPPGGYTF.

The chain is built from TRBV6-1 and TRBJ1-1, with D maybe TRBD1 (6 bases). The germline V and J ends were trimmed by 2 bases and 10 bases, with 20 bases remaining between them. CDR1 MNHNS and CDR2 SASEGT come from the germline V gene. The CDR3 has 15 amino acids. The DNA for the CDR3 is TGTGCCAGCAGTGAACGCCTTGGGGGGGCCGCGGCAGCTTTCTTT. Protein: CASSERLGGAAAAFF.

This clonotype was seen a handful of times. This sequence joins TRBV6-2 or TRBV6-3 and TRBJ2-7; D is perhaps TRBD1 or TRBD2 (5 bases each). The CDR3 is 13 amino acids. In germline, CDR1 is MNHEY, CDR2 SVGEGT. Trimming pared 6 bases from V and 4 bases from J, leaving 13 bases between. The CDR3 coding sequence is TGTGCCAGCAGCCCCCCCGGGGCTTACGAGCAGTACGTC. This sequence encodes CASSPPGAYEQYV.

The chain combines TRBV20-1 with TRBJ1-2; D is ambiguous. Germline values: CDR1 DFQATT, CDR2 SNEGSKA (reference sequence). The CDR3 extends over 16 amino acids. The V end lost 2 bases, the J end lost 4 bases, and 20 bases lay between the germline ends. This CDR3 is CSARSEGPFTIYGYTF. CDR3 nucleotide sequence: TGCAGTGCTAGATCAGAAGGGCCTTTCACAATCTATGGCTACACCTTC.

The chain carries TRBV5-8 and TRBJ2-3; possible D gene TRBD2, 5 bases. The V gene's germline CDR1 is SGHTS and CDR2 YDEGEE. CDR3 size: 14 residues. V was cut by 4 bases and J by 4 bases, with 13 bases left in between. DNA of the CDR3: TGTGCCAGCAGCGTCCGGGGTGGCCCAGATACGCAGTATTTT. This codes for CASSVRGGPDTQYF.

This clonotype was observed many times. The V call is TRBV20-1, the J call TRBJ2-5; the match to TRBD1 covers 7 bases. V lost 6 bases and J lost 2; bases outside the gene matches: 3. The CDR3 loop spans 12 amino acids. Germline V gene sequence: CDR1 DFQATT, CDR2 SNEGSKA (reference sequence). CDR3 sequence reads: CSAPGQQETQYF. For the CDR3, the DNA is TGCAGTGCGCCGGGACAGCAAGAGACCCAGTACTTC.